The rows below give T cell receptor beta chains drawn from one sample of a study of PD-1 and CTLA-4 blockade in melanoma. The table came from immunoSEQ multiplex PCR; TCRdb's copy has only in-frame clones and leaves some out. The table lists 25,000 to 35,000 clones, 85% to 90% of them singletons, with around 8.7% in the top ten. The source material was CD8+ T cells from peripheral blood, sampled before anti-PD-1 treatment. The receptors come from a human donor with melanoma. CDR3s include the opening cysteine and the closing phenylalanine or tryptophan. The order of the fields is V gene, CDR3 protein.

v_gene: TRBV11-2; CDR3aa: CASSALRQHNEKLFF
v_gene: TRBV19; CDR3aa: CASRQGWTEAFF
v_gene: TRBV19; CDR3aa: CASMDSFNQPQHF
v_gene: TRBV28; CDR3aa: CASSSNVGASNGYTF
v_gene: TRBV10-3; CDR3aa: CAISESAGNEQFF
v_gene: TRBV6-5; CDR3aa: CASSEGLAGGETQYF
v_gene: TRBV27; CDR3aa: CASSSKDFRNTEAFF
v_gene: TRBV11-2; CDR3aa: CASSLEFIGSGTYEQYF
v_gene: TRBV29-1; CDR3aa: CSGEGPTGAFF
v_gene: TRBV28; CDR3aa: CASSETSGGATGELFF
v_gene: TRBV9; CDR3aa: CASSHGWAGGEQFF
v_gene: TRBV24-1; CDR3aa: CATSDRQNIGNTGELFF
v_gene: TRBV5-5; CDR3aa: CASSLEGGISYGYTF
v_gene: TRBV7-9; CDR3aa: CATLPDSTLQETQYF
v_gene: TRBV2; CDR3aa: CASRLYEQYF
v_gene: TRBV30; CDR3aa: CAWSPSEHSPLHF
v_gene: TRBV3-1/TRBV3-2; CDR3aa: CASSPGTSGYEQYF
v_gene: TRBV15; CDR3aa: CATSRPGGSYNEQFF
v_gene: TRBV7-9; CDR3aa: CASSLVGGTGELFF
v_gene: TRBV7-3; CDR3aa: CASSLILGSEAFF
v_gene: TRBV7-6; CDR3aa: CASSFPPGGGNEQFF
v_gene: TRBV28; CDR3aa: CATRRKLEQFF
v_gene: TRBV28; CDR3aa: CASSFPHDGYEQYF
v_gene: TRBV7-9; CDR3aa: CASSLARSGSSTDTQYF
v_gene: TRBV19; CDR3aa: CASRGRGDYGYTF
v_gene: TRBV28; CDR3aa: CASSFPTDEPYNSPLHF
v_gene: TRBV4-1; CDR3aa: CASSQDRETENTEAFF
v_gene: TRBV7-9; CDR3aa: CASSLADSRNEQYF
v_gene: TRBV13; CDR3aa: CASTSRGTEAFF
v_gene: TRBV29-1; CDR3aa: CSVELAEQETQYF
v_gene: TRBV18; CDR3aa: CASSPGTESYEQYF
v_gene: TRBV7-9; CDR3aa: CASSEAAGETQYF
v_gene: TRBV3-1/TRBV3-2; CDR3aa: CASSQGTANYGYTF
v_gene: TRBV9; CDR3aa: CASSVEAGNTGELFF
v_gene: TRBV30; CDR3aa: CAWRGRGLGNQPQHF
v_gene: TRBV6-2/TRBV6-3; CDR3aa: CASSLENTEAFF
v_gene: TRBV7-9; CDR3aa: CASSLGPEGPNTEAFF
v_gene: TRBV24-1; CDR3aa: CATSETSKDTQYF
v_gene: TRBV15; CDR3aa: CATSRDSTGVGYTF
v_gene: TRBV7-8; CDR3aa: CASSLWQDPKANYGYTF
v_gene: TRBV5-6; CDR3aa: CASSPLISGTIYF
v_gene: TRBV7-9; CDR3aa: CASIQDKNTEAFF
v_gene: TRBV6-5; CDR3aa: CASSYRQAYYGYTF
v_gene: TRBV5-6; CDR3aa: CASSLGGAVANSPLHF
v_gene: TRBV21-1; CDR3aa: CASRTYEQYF
v_gene: TRBV29-1; CDR3aa: CSAITGLRAEQYF
v_gene: TRBV5-4; CDR3aa: CASSASWDSYEQYF
v_gene: TRBV10-2; CDR3aa: CASSEPGTNTEAFF